The 28 T cell receptor beta chains below come from one sample, sequenced in a study of OX40 agonist ivuxolimab in advanced cancers. The data were produced by immunoSEQ multiplex PCR, yet TCRdb's version contains in-frame clones alone and is incomplete. The sample lists about 70,000 clones; about nine tenths were seen once. The specimen comprised CD4+ or CD8+ T cells sorted from blood, sampled in a trial of the OX40 agonist ivuxolimab. These receptors were collected from an adult with an advanced solid tumor such as melanoma, head and neck, liver or kidney cancer.

The rearrangement joins TRBV27 to TRBJ1-5; D not resolved. The V end lost 5 bases, the J end lost 3 bases, and 11 bases lay between the germline ends. Per germline, CDR1 MNHEY and CDR2 SMNVEV (reference sequence). This CDR3 contains 14 residues. The CDR3 sequence: CASSPRQFNQPQHF. The CDR3 DNA sequence: TGTGCCAGCAGTCCCCGGCAATTCAATCAGCCCCAGCATTTT.

J is TRBJ1-2 and V is TRBV7-2; D uncertain. This CDR3 has 14 residues. The V end lost 1 base, the J end lost 4 bases, and 10 bases lay between the germline ends. The germline V gene has CDR1 SGHTA and CDR2 FQGNSA. CDR3 loop: CASSLVNSVYGYTF. In DNA form, the CDR3 reads TGTGCCAGCAGCTTAGTAAACAGCGTCTATGGCTACACCTTC.

This chain uses TRBV5-4 with TRBJ1-2; D is uncertain. Trimming cost V 6 bases and J 2 bases, with 8 bases left between them. The CDR3 runs to 12 residues. Germline V gene data show CDR1 as SGHNT and CDR2 as YYREEE (reference sequence). CDR3 sequence: CASTRENYGYTF. The CDR3, as DNA: TGTGCCAGCACCCGGGAGAACTATGGCTACACCTTC.

The chain combines TRBV5-4 with TRBJ2-3; 11 bases match TRBD1. V was pared by 5 bases and J by 6 bases, with 8 bases of the junction left unmatched. The CDR3 is 15 residues long. Germline CDR1 reads SGHNT; CDR2 reads YYREEE (reference sequence). This chain's CDR3 is CASSFGQGASDTQYF. The CDR3 DNA follows: TGTGCCAGCAGTTTCGGACAGGGGGCTTCTGATACGCAGTATTTT.

The chain's CDR3 is CASSQDIRRNTEAFF. CDR3 bases: TGCGCCAGCAGCCAGGACATAAGAAGGAACACTGAAGCTTTCTTT. This sequence joins TRBV4-1 and TRBJ1-1; D may be TRBD1 (5 bases). With 3 bases removed from V and 1 base from J, the gap between germline ends came to 12 bases. The CDR3 consists of 15 residues. Germline CDR1 reads MGHRA; CDR2 reads YSYEKL.

This clone was seen only once. The chain combines TRBV29-1 with TRBJ2-1; D may be TRBD1 (6 bases). This CDR3 is 15 amino acids long. V was trimmed by 1 base and J by 7 bases, leaving 17 bases between them. Germline-derived CDR1 and CDR2 are SQVTM and ANQGSEA. Here the CDR3 reads CSVEGQGLWGNEQFF. The CDR3, as DNA: TGCAGCGTTGAAGGTCAGGGGCTTTGGGGGAATGAGCAGTTCTTC.

This clone was seen only a few times. This rearrangement joins TRBV2 to TRBJ1-5; a possible D gene is TRBD1 (5 bases). Trimming pared 6 bases from V and 3 bases from J, leaving 12 bases between. Per the germline V gene, CDR1 is SNHLY and CDR2 is FYNNEI. The CDR3 totals 14 residues. As DNA, the CDR3 is TGTGCCAGCAGAGGAACAGGCAACAATCAGCCCCAGCATTTT. Its translation: CASRGTGNNQPQHF.

This chain links TRBV5-4 with TRBJ1-3, with D maybe TRBD1 (5 bases). CDR3 size: 17 residues. Germline V gene data show CDR1 as SGHNT and CDR2 as YYREEE (reference sequence). The V end lost 3 bases, the J end lost 0 bases, and 16 bases lay between the germline ends. DNA of the CDR3: TGTGCCAGCAGCTCCGGCCCCGAGAGGGGCTCTGGAAACACCATATATTTT. It codes for CASSSGPERGSGNTIYF.

The chain employs TRBV6-6 and TRBJ1-5; unclear D gene. In germline, CDR1 is MNHNY, CDR2 SVGAGI (reference sequence). There are 15 residues in the CDR3. V was clipped by 4 bases and J by 5 bases, with 15 bases between them. CDR3 sequence: CASSWVGSLDQPQHF. The DNA of the CDR3 is TGTGCCAGCAGTTGGGTAGGCAGCCTGGATCAGCCCCAGCATTTT.

V and J are TRBV18 and TRBJ2-7, with a possible D match to TRBD1 (5 bases). Germline V gene sequence: CDR1 KGHSH, CDR2 LQKENI. V was shortened by 5 bases and J by 4 bases, with 15 bases between the two germline ends. There are 14 residues in the CDR3. The CDR3 loop is CASSGQGYSYEQYF. In DNA, the CDR3 is TGTGCCAGCTCAGGCCAGGGTTACTCGTACGAGCAGTACTTC.

This clone was seen only once. CDR3 coding DNA: TGTGCCAGTAGTATTTCGTCAGGGCAAAATCAGCCCCAGCATTTT. This encodes CASSISSGQNQPQHF. The rearrangement uses TRBV19 and TRBJ1-5, with D possibly TRBD1 on 5 matching bases. This CDR3 has 15 amino acids. The germline gives CDR1 LNHDA, CDR2 SQIVND (reference sequence). V shed 3 bases and J shed 4 bases, with 13 bases lying between them.

CDR3 nucleotides: TGTGCCATCAGTGACCAAGGAGGGGGCAATCAGCCCCAGCATTTT. Protein: CAISDQGGGNQPQHF. The chain is built from TRBV10-3 and TRBJ1-5, with a weak D call TRBD1 (5 bases). The V gene lost 3 bases and the J gene lost 2 bases, with 11 bases spanning the gap. Germline V CDR1 and CDR2: ENHRY, SYGVKD. This CDR3 is built from 15 residues.

This clone was counted only a few times. The gene calls are TRBV7-9 and TRBJ1-2, with D perhaps TRBD1 (6 bases). This CDR3 has 14 residues. Trimming removed 5 bases from V and 5 bases from J, with 15 bases in between. Germline V lookup: CDR1 SEHNR, CDR2 FQNEAQ (reference sequence). The chain's CDR3 is CASSRDIAPYGYTF. CDR3 nucleotides: TGTGCCAGCAGCCGGGACATCGCGCCTTATGGCTACACCTTC.

The V and J genes are TRBV15 and TRBJ2-4; 14 nucleotides match TRBD2. Per the germline V gene, CDR1 is LNHNV and CDR2 is YYDKDF (reference sequence). The V segment lost 0 bases and the J segment 7 bases; nucleotides outside the gene matches: 5. CDR3 length: 17 amino acids. Here the CDR3 reads CATSRETSGGAKNIQYF. CDR3 in DNA: TGTGCCACCAGCAGAGAGACTAGCGGGGGGGCAAAGAACATTCAGTACTTC.

The J gene is TRBJ1-5, the V gene TRBV15; D gene ambiguous. CDR1 is LNHNV and CDR2 is YYDKDF in the germline V gene (reference sequence). CDR3 size: 15 residues. Trimming took 0 bases from V and 10 from J, leaving 16 bases between them. The CDR3 DNA reads as TGTGCCACCAGCAGAGATAGACCTCCTAACAAACCCCAGCATTTT. Its translation: CATSRDRPPNKPQHF.

This chain links TRBV5-1 with TRBJ2-1; maybe TRBD2 (6 bases). Germline V gene data show CDR1 as SGHRS and CDR2 as YFSETQ. CDR3 length equals 14 residues. Trimming shortened V by 0 bases and J by 7 bases, and 11 bases separated the two germline ends. Written as DNA, the CDR3 is TGCGCCAGCAGCTTGGGGGACTTTCAGAATGAGCAGTTCTTC. It encodes CASSLGDFQNEQFF.

The rearrangement uses TRBV5-1 and TRBJ1-4; TRBD1 aligns across 9 bases. From germline, CDR1 is SGHRS and CDR2 YFSETQ. The CDR3 sequence is 15 residues long. V dropped 4 bases and J dropped 8; count of bases not matched to a gene: 9. The CDR3 is CASSPGTGLGEKLFF. DNA of the CDR3: TGCGCCAGCAGCCCCGGGACAGGGCTGGGGGAAAAACTGTTTTTT.

The chain uses TRBV18 and TRBJ2-7; D is possibly TRBD1 (6 bases). V was clipped by 8 bases and J by 1 base, with 9 bases between them. The length of the CDR3 is 12 residues. Germline CDR1 reads KGHSH; CDR2 reads LQKENI. This chain's CDR3 is CASRQVSYEQYF. The CDR3 bases are TGTGCCAGCCGACAGGTTTCCTACGAGCAGTACTTC.

The rearrangement joins TRBV5-1 to TRBJ2-2; D remains unclear. Trimming left V 0 bases short and J 6 bases short, with 9 bases between. This CDR3 is 14 amino acids long. The germline V gene has CDR1 SGHRS and CDR2 YFSETQ. This CDR3 reads CASSLGNGAGELFF. CDR3 nucleotide sequence: TGCGCCAGCAGCTTGGGGAACGGAGCCGGGGAGCTGTTTTTT.

This clone occurred once. The rearrangement links TRBV5-1 to TRBJ2-7; D is ambiguous. Germline V gene sequence: CDR1 SGHRS, CDR2 YFSETQ. The V gene lost 0 bases and the J gene lost 1 base, with 17 bases spanning the gap. The CDR3 totals 17 residues. This chain's CDR3 is CASSLAKIPSESYEQYF. The CDR3 coding sequence is TGCGCCAGCAGCTTGGCCAAGATCCCGTCTGAGTCCTACGAGCAGTACTTC. Using reference TRBV5-1 and TRBJ2-7 for the parts outside the CDR3, the full variable domain is KAGVTQTPRYLIKTRGQQVTLSCSPISGHRSVSWYQQTPGQGLQFLFEYFSETQRNKGNFPGRFSGRQFSNSRSEMNVSTLELGDSALYLCASSLAKIPSESYEQYFGPGTRLTVT.

The V and J genes are TRBV6-1 and TRBJ2-2; TRBD2 aligns across 7 bases. With 6 bases clipped from V and 4 bases from J, the junction kept 2 bases outside the gene matches. The CDR3 has 13 amino acids. The germline V gene has CDR1 MNHNS and CDR2 SASEGT. CDR3 protein: CASRAGVTGELFF. CDR3 nucleotides: TGTGCCAGCAGGGCGGGAGTCACCGGGGAGCTGTTTTTT.

The chain carries TRBV4-1 and TRBJ2-1; 9 positions agree with TRBD1. V was clipped by 3 bases and J by 3 bases; unmatched bases: 9. Germline V CDR1 and CDR2: MGHRA, YSYEKL. The CDR3 runs 17 residues. The CDR3 region has the DNA TGCGCCAGCAGCCAGACCGGCGGACAGGGGATCTACAATGAGCAGTTCTTC. It specifies CASSQTGGQGIYNEQFF.

This clone was observed a single time. In DNA, the CDR3 is TGTGCCAGCAGTGTGCAGGGCTCTCAGCCCCAGCATTTT. Translation gives CASSVQGSQPQHF. This chain connects TRBV2 to TRBJ1-5; maybe TRBD1 (5 bases). Looked up from germline, CDR1 is SNHLY and CDR2 is FYNNEI. Between the trimmed V and J ends, which lost 4 bases and 6 bases, there was a span of 10 bases. The CDR3 is made up of 13 amino acids.

The gene calls are TRBV18 and TRBJ1-2; D is unclear. In germline, CDR1 is KGHSH, CDR2 LQKENI. The CDR3 has 14 residues. Trimming took 4 bases from V and 4 from J, leaving 13 bases between them. The CDR3 here is CASSLAADPYGYTF. The CDR3 region has the DNA TGTGCCAGCTCACTTGCCGCAGACCCCTATGGCTACACCTTC.

The chain carries TRBV5-4 and TRBJ2-1, with D tentatively TRBD1 or TRBD2 (5 bases each). From germline, CDR1 is SGHNT and CDR2 YYREEE (reference sequence). Trimming cost V 4 bases and J 5 bases, with 16 bases left between them. This CDR3 has 15 amino acids. This CDR3 is CASSPTPGRNNEQFF. The CDR3, as DNA: TGTGCCAGCAGCCCAACTCCGGGACGGAACAATGAGCAGTTCTTC.

The J gene is TRBJ2-7, the V gene TRBV7-9; unclear D gene. V lost 2 bases to trimming and J lost 3 bases, with 8 bases between them. Germline-derived CDR1 and CDR2 are SEHNR and FQNEAQ (reference sequence). The length of the CDR3 is 13 residues. The CDR3 DNA reads TGTGCCAGCAGCTTACCGGCAAGCTACGAGCAGTACTTC. Encoded protein: CASSLPASYEQYF.

The J gene is TRBJ2-2, the V gene TRBV6-1, with TRBD2 identical over 11 bases. The V gene end was trimmed by 9 bases and the J gene end by 4 bases; junction bases not matched to a gene: 1. CDR3 length equals 13 residues. Germline V gene lookup returns CDR1 MNHNS and CDR2 SASEGT. CDR3: CASTSGGTGELFF. In DNA form, the CDR3 reads TGTGCCAGTACTAGCGGGGGCACCGGGGAGCTGTTTTTT.

The V call is TRBV10-3, the J call TRBJ2-2; 9 bases agree with TRBD1. V lost 8 bases to trimming and J lost 5 bases; unmatched junction nucleotides: 6. Germline V gives CDR1 ENHRY, CDR2 SYGVKD. CDR3 length equals 14 residues. The CDR3 DNA reads as TGTGCCATCTCACAGGGGGCGAGGACCGGGGAGCTGTTTTTT. It is translated as CAISQGARTGELFF.